This entry features one T cell receptor (beta chain) sequence. Time point reported: newly diagnosed GD, antithyroid drugs for less than 3 months. Extracted PBMC RNA gave rise to the TCR library. In each case, Graves' disease was diagnosed per American Thyroid Association guidelines. The CDR3 is 15 amino acids. Germline CDR1 MNHNS, CDR2 SASEGT. J lost 4 bases, V lost 4 bases, and 5 bases had no gene match. The data derive from a study of regulatory T cells in long-lasting Graves disease. The wider study: Antithyroid drug intake by newly diagnosed Graves' patients had lasted under 3 months.

Relying on iRepertoire HTBI primers and Arm-PCR of CDR3 regions, the team built TCR beta libraries. Each CDR3 protein is one row after TCRdb ran MiXCR on the multiplex PCR reads. The profile shows about 560,000 distinct CDR3 sequences, about 16% of them singletons. These data also featured in a second study, about T cells in Graves' hyperthyroidism and ophthalmopathy. Per that paper: With the HTBI primer set, the TCR CDR3 went through a first round of RT-PCR.

Sequenced here: peripheral blood mononuclear cells (PBMCs), sampled at new diagnosis, from a patient treated with antithyroid drugs. The sequence came from a man younger than 35 with Graves disease. This rearrangement joins TRBV6-1 to TRBJ1-1; 11 bases are shared with TRBD1. CDR3: CASSAGTGGLTEAFF. The CDR3 region has the DNA TGTGCCAGCAGTGCAGGGACAGGGGGTCTCACTGAAGCTTTCTTT.